One sample yielded the 4 T cell receptor beta chains listed below, sequenced in a study of blood T cell repertoires in COVID-19. Profiled with immunoSEQ multiplex PCR; TCRdb holds only in-frame clones, not every one. The table lists tens of thousands of clones, around 90% of them singletons. Sequenced material: peripheral blood. The source is a woman aged 50 to 65 with active or convalescent COVID-19.

The rearrangement uses TRBV19 and TRBJ2-7, with a weak D call TRBD2 (5 bases). The CDR3 loop spans 14 amino acids. Trimming stripped 9 bases from V and 0 bases from J, with 15 bases between. The germline CDR1 and CDR2 sequences are LNHDA and SQIVND (reference sequence). The CDR3 DNA reads as TGTGCCAGCCGACGGGGTATTGCCTCCTACGAGCAGTACTTC. Its translation: CASRRGIASYEQYF.

V is TRBV5-1 and J is TRBJ1-1; no reliable D call. The V gene lost 3 bases and the J gene lost 0 bases, with 12 bases spanning the gap. Germline CDR1 SGHRS, CDR2 YFSETQ. The length of the CDR3 is 15 residues. The CDR3 bases are TGCGCCAGCAGCTCGGGTTGGCAGTTGAACACTGAAGCTTTCTTT. Translation: CASSSGWQLNTEAFF.

The chain employs TRBV5-1 and TRBJ1-1; no reliable D call. The CDR3 runs to 13 residues. The germline V gene encodes CDR1 SGHRS and CDR2 YFSETQ. The V gene lost 4 bases and the J gene lost 2 bases, with 9 bases spanning the gap. In DNA, the CDR3 is TGCGCCAGCAGCGCGGGCCCAAACACTGAAGCTTTCTTT. Translation gives CASSAGPNTEAFF.

Written as DNA, the CDR3 is TGTGCCAGCAGGTGGACAGGGTTTGATGGCTACACCTTC. This encodes CASRWTGFDGYTF. The chain recombines TRBV6-5 with TRBJ1-2; 8 nucleotides match TRBD1. V lost 6 bases, J lost 6 bases, and 6 bases stayed unmatched. This CDR3 contains 13 residues. Germline V gives CDR1 MNHEY, CDR2 SVGAGI.